This T cell receptor beta chain is from a study of cytomegalovirus exposure and HLA in healthy donors. Whole-study results and caveats: A few of the chains that were CMV-associated were confirmed in vitro to be specific for CMV antigens.

The PCR ran on 60 Vbeta and 13 Jbeta primers. The table came from immunoSEQ multiplex PCR; TCRdb's copy has only in-frame clones and leaves some out. The repertoire holds fewer than 100,000 clones, with 7.6% as singletons. About this clone itself: Its antigen remains unknown.

The germline CDR1 and CDR2 sequences are ENHRY and SYGVKD. The CDR3 is 15 residues long. V gave up 7 bases and J gave up 0 bases, with 13 bases separating them. The source of this sequence is a man in his fifties in good health and CMV-seronegative. The chain combines TRBV10-3 with TRBJ1-3; maybe TRBD1 (5 bases). The sample comprised PBMCs. The CDR3 spells CAITRGPSSGNTIYF. The CDR3 bases are TGTGCCATCACGCGGGGCCCTAGCTCTGGAAACACCATATATTTT.